Each of the 22 T cell receptor beta chains below was sequenced from the same sample in a study of blood T cell repertoires in COVID-19. Data came from immunoSEQ multiplex PCR; TCRdb stores just in-frame clones and leaves some out. This sample yields 150,000 to 200,000 clones, of which more than 80% are seen a single time; less than 2% belongs to the top ten. Specimen: peripheral blood. These receptors all stem from a woman aged 55-70 years with COVID-19, enrolled during active disease.

The V and J genes are TRBV3-1 (or the pseudogene TRBV3-2) and TRBJ1-1; TRBD1 matches 10 bases. The V segment lost 3 bases and the J segment 1 base; nucleotides outside the gene matches: 5. This CDR3 contains 16 residues. Germline CDR1 reads LGHDT; CDR2 reads YNNKEL (reference sequence). DNA of the CDR3: TGTGCCAGCAGCCACGGGACAGGGGCACCGAACACTGAAGCTTTCTTT. Amino acids: CASSHGTGAPNTEAFF.

Remarks on this clone: Other nucleotide sequences in the sample specify the same CDR3. The chain combines TRBV5-1 with TRBJ2-5, with D possibly matching TRBD2 (5 bases). The length of the CDR3 is 14 residues. Trimming pared 3 bases from V and 2 bases from J, leaving 11 bases between. In germline, CDR1 is SGHRS, CDR2 YFSETQ. The CDR3 here is CASSWGTGQETQYF. The CDR3 region has the DNA TGCGCCAGCAGCTGGGGTACGGGACAAGAGACCCAGTACTTC. Using reference TRBV5-1 and TRBJ2-5 for the parts outside the CDR3, the full variable domain is KAGVTQTPRYLIKTRGQQVTLSCSPISGHRSVSWYQQTPGQGLQFLFEYFSETQRNKGNFPGRFSGRQFSNSRSEMNVSTLELGDSALYLCASSWGTGQETQYFGPGTRLLVL.

The chain employs TRBV11-2 and TRBJ1-3; D is perhaps TRBD1 (6 bases). Trimming pared 3 bases from V and 0 bases from J, leaving 12 bases between. The CDR3 covers 16 residues. Germline assignment: CDR1 SGHAT and CDR2 FQNNGV. CDR3 sequence: CASSFGTFLSGNTIYF. The CDR3 nucleotides read TGTGCCAGCAGCTTTGGGACATTCCTCTCTGGAAACACCATATATTTT.

The V gene is TRBV29-1, the J gene TRBJ1-4, with D perhaps matching TRBD1 (5 bases). The CDR3 contains 15 residues. CDR1 SQVTM and CDR2 ANQGSEA come from the germline V gene. V was cut by 3 bases and J by 3 bases, with 14 bases left in between. CDR3 residues: CSVDSGSTANEKLFF. The CDR3 DNA reads TGCAGCGTTGATTCAGGGTCAACGGCTAATGAAAAACTGTTTTTT.

The rearrangement joins TRBV6-6 to TRBJ1-4; no firm D call. The V end lost 0 bases, the J end lost 4 bases, and 9 bases lay between the germline ends. The CDR3 totals 15 residues. Germline-derived CDR1 and CDR2 are MNHNY and SVGAGI (reference sequence). CDR3 coding DNA: TGTGCCAGCAGTTACTCGCCAGAAATTAATGAAAAACTGTTTTTT. It encodes CASSYSPEINEKLFF.

The chain couples TRBV7-9 to TRBJ2-2; 8 positions match TRBD1. CDR3 length equals 15 residues. Germline-derived CDR1 and CDR2 are SEHNR and FQNEAQ (reference sequence). V lost 5 bases, J lost 2 bases, and 4 bases stayed unmatched. CDR3 DNA: TGTGCCAGCAGCCGCGGACAGGGCAACACCGGGGAGCTGTTTTTT. Its protein product is CASSRGQGNTGELFF.

The chain uses TRBV2 and TRBJ2-7; 8 bases match TRBD1. This CDR3 has 15 residues. Trimming took 6 bases from V and 1 from J; bases not matched to a gene: 8. The germline gives CDR1 SNHLY, CDR2 FYNNEI. DNA of the CDR3: TGTGCCAGCAGAGCGTCCGGGACAGGTTCCTACGAGCAGTACTTC. Translation: CASRASGTGSYEQYF.

The rearrangement joins TRBV14 to TRBJ1-4; D unresolved. V was pared by 5 bases and J by 3 bases, with 13 bases between. The CDR3 loop spans 15 amino acids. Germline lookup yields CDR1 SGHDN and CDR2 FVKESK. The CDR3 nucleotides are TGTGCCAGCAGCTTCCAACACGGGTCTAATGAAAAACTGTTTTTT. As protein: CASSFQHGSNEKLFF.

CDR3 sequence: CAWTPNFNQPQHF. DNA for the CDR3: TGTGCCTGGACCCCAAATTTCAATCAGCCCCAGCATTTT. The chain employs TRBV30 and TRBJ1-5, with D unresolved. Deletions cut 4 bases from V and 3 bases from J, with 10 bases between. Per the germline V gene, CDR1 is GTSNPN and CDR2 is SVGIG (reference sequence). This CDR3 is built from 13 residues.

This chain uses TRBV2 with TRBJ2-5, with TRBD1 matching 7 bases. Germline CDR1 and CDR2: SNHLY and FYNNEI. The V segment lost 3 bases and the J segment 1 base; nucleotides outside the gene matches: 5. The CDR3 sequence is 15 residues long. This chain's CDR3 is CASSDHGTAQETQYF. CDR3 nucleotides: TGTGCCAGCAGTGATCATGGGACAGCCCAAGAGACCCAGTACTTC.

This clone was counted between two and nine times. The chain links TRBV6-1 to TRBJ1-2; D is unresolved. The CDR3 sequence is 15 residues long. Germline V lookup: CDR1 MNHNS, CDR2 SASEGT. V lost 2 bases to trimming and J lost 1 base, with 11 bases between them. CDR3 amino acids: CASSELGTLNYGYTF. CDR3 bases: TGTGCCAGCAGTGAACTAGGCACTCTTAACTATGGCTACACCTTC.

This chain uses TRBV27 with TRBJ2-7; 10 bases agree with TRBD1. J was trimmed by 6 bases and V by 3 bases; bases with no gene match: 14. Per germline, CDR1 MNHEY and CDR2 SMNVEV (reference sequence). This CDR3 comprises 17 residues. For the CDR3, the DNA is TGTGCCAGCAGTTTTACCACCGGTGGGACAGGGGTTGTCGAGCAGTACTTC. This gives the protein CASSFTTGGTGVVEQYF.

The gene calls are TRBV27 and TRBJ2-1; 7 nucleotides align to TRBD1. Per the germline V gene, CDR1 is MNHEY and CDR2 is SMNVEV (reference sequence). The CDR3 loop spans 18 amino acids. V was pared by 0 bases and J by 5 bases, with 13 bases of the junction left unmatched. The CDR3 loop reads CASSLSPTDRAINNEQFF. DNA of the CDR3: TGTGCCAGCAGTTTATCCCCCACCGACAGGGCGATTAACAATGAGCAGTTCTTC.

This clone was counted a single time. This chain links TRBV20-1 with TRBJ1-2, with a tentative D call TRBD1 (6 bases). CDR3 length equals 13 residues. Germline V gene data show CDR1 as DFQATT and CDR2 as SNEGSKA (reference sequence). The V gene lost 3 bases and the J gene lost 3 bases, with 11 bases spanning the gap. CDR3 protein: CSASPPGDYGYTF. Here the CDR3 DNA reads TGCAGTGCTAGTCCCCCAGGGGACTATGGCTACACCTTC.

In its sample, this clone was seen once. The rearrangement joins TRBV5-1 to TRBJ1-2, with D maybe TRBD1 (6 bases). Trimming stripped 5 bases from V and 2 bases from J, with 19 bases between. The CDR3 loop spans 16 amino acids. Germline V gene sequence: CDR1 SGHRS, CDR2 YFSETQ. CDR3 region: CASSSASGTNNYGYTF. CDR3 in DNA: TGCGCCAGCAGTTCCGCGTCTGGGACAAACAACTATGGCTACACCTTC.

The chain uses TRBV19 and TRBJ1-2, with 7 positions matching TRBD1. The V segment lost 4 bases and the J segment 5 bases; nucleotides outside the gene matches: 10. Germline loops: CDR1 LNHDA, CDR2 SQIVND (reference sequence). CDR3 length: 15 amino acids. Here the CDR3 reads CASSTLGQEPYGYTF. Written as DNA, the CDR3 is TGTGCCAGTAGTACCCTAGGACAGGAACCATATGGCTACACCTTC.

The rearrangement joins TRBV19 to TRBJ2-2, with TRBD2 matching 10 bases. Germline loops: CDR1 LNHDA, CDR2 SQIVND (reference sequence). This CDR3 is 16 amino acids long. Trimming removed 3 bases from V and 3 bases from J; junction bases left unmatched: 4. The CDR3 region has the DNA TGTGCCAGTAGTATTCGAGCGGGGGGGGACACCGGGGAGCTGTTTTTT. It yields the protein CASSIRAGGDTGELFF.

The chain is built from TRBV5-1 and TRBJ1-3; tentative D call: TRBD1 (5 bases). Trimming stripped 0 bases from V and 4 bases from J, with 11 bases between. There are 15 residues in the CDR3. Germline assignment: CDR1 SGHRS and CDR2 YFSETQ. The CDR3 loop is CASSLAIRVGNTIYF. In DNA, the CDR3 is TGCGCCAGCAGCTTGGCCATCAGGGTCGGAAACACCATATATTTT.

Here the CDR3 DNA reads TGTGCCAGCATAGGACAGTCATATGGCTACACCTTC. Its protein is CASIGQSYGYTF. J is TRBJ1-2 and V is TRBV2; weak D call: TRBD1 (6 bases). Germline V lookup: CDR1 SNHLY, CDR2 FYNNEI. The germline V and J ends were trimmed by 7 bases and 5 bases, with 11 bases remaining between them. CDR3 length equals 12 residues.

The V call is TRBV27, the J call TRBJ1-2; tentatively, D is TRBD1 (6 bases). Per the germline V gene, CDR1 is MNHEY and CDR2 is SMNVEV (reference sequence). V was pared by 3 bases and J by 3 bases, with 8 bases between. CDR3 length: 13 amino acids. CDR3: CASSLDSYYGYTF. DNA of the CDR3: TGTGCCAGCAGTTTGGACAGTTACTATGGCTACACCTTC.

This chain joins TRBV4-1 and TRBJ1-2, with D possibly being TRBD1 (5 bases). Germline CDR1 is MGHRA and CDR2 is YSYEKL. V was trimmed by 2 bases and J by 4 bases, leaving 8 bases between them. This CDR3 contains 13 residues. This chain's CDR3 is CASSQQGLYGYTF. The CDR3 region has the DNA TGCGCCAGCAGCCAACAGGGCCTCTATGGCTACACCTTC.

This clone occurred once. The chain recombines TRBV4-3 with TRBJ2-3; D might be TRBD1 (6 bases). V lost 0 bases and J 2 bases, leaving 12 bases between the germline ends. Germline-derived CDR1 and CDR2 are LGHNA and YSLEER. The CDR3 runs to 16 residues. The CDR3 region has the DNA TGCGCCAGCAGCCAAGATTTGGGGGCCGCCACAGATACGCAGTATTTT. Protein sequence: CASSQDLGAATDTQYF.